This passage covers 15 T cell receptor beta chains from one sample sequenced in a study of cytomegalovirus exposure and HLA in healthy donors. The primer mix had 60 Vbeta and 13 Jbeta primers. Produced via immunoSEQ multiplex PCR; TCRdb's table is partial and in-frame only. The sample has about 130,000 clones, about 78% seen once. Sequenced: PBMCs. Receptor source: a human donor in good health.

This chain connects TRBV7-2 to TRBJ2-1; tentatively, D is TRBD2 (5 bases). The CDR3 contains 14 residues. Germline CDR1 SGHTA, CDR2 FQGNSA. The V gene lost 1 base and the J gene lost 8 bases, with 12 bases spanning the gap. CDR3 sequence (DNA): TGTGCCAGCAGCTTAGTGGGAATCGGGGATGAGCAGTTCTTC. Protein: CASSLVGIGDEQFF. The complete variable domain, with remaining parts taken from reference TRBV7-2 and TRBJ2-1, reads GAGVSQSPSNKVTEKGKDVELRCDPISGHTALYWYRQSLGQGLEFLIYFQGNSAPDKSGLPSDRFSAERTGGSVSTLTIQRTQQEDSAVYLCASSLVGIGDEQFFGPGTRLTVL.

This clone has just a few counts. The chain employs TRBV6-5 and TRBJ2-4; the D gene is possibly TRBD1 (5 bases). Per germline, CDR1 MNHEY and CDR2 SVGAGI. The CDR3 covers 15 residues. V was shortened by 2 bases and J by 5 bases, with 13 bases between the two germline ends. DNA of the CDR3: TGTGCCAGCAGTTACGGAGTGGGGCCGCAAAACATTCAGTACTTC. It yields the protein CASSYGVGPQNIQYF.

As DNA, the CDR3 is TGTGCCATCAGACTCCCCAATCAAACCATCTCTGGAAACACCATATATTTT. It codes for CAIRLPNQTISGNTIYF. The chain has TRBV10-3 and TRBJ1-3; the D is unclear. CDR1 is ENHRY and CDR2 is SYGVKD in the germline V gene. CDR3 size: 17 residues. V dropped 6 bases and J dropped 0 bases, with 18 bases sitting between them.

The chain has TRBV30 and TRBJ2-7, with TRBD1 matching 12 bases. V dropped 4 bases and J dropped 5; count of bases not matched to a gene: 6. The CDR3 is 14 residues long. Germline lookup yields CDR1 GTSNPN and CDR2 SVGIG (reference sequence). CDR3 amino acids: CAWTPGQGAHEQYF. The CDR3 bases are TGTGCCTGGACCCCGGGACAGGGGGCCCACGAGCAGTACTTC. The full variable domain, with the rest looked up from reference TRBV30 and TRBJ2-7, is SQTIHQWPATLVQPVGSPLSLECTVEGTSNPNLYWYRQAAGRGLQLLFYSVGIGQISSEVPQNLSASRPQDRQFILSSKKLLLSDSGFYLCAWTPGQGAHEQYFGPGTRLTVT.

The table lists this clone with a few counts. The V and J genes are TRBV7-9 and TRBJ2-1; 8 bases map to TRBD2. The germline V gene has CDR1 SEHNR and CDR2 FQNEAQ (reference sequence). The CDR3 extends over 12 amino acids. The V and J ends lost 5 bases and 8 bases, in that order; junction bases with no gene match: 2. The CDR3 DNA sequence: TGTGCCAGCAGCCCGGGGGGGCATGAGCAGTTCTTC. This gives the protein CASSPGGHEQFF.

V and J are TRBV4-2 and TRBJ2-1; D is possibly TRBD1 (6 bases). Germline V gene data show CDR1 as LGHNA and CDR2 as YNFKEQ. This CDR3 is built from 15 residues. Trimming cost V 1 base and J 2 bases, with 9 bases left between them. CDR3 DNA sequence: TGTGCCAGCAGCCAAGGGGGACAAACCTACAATGAGCAGTTCTTC. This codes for CASSQGGQTYNEQFF.

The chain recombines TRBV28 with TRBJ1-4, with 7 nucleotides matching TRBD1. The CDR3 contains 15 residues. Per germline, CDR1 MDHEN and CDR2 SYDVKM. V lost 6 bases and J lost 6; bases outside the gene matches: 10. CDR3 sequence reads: CASSDKGQRDEKLFF. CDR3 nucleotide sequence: TGTGCCAGCAGCGATAAGGGACAGCGGGATGAAAAACTGTTTTTT.

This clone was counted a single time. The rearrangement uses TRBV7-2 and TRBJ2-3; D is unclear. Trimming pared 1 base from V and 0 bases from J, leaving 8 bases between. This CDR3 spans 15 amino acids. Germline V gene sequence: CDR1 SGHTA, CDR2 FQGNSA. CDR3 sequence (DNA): TGTGCCAGCAGCTTAGTTTGGAGTAGCACAGATACGCAGTATTTT. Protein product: CASSLVWSSTDTQYF.

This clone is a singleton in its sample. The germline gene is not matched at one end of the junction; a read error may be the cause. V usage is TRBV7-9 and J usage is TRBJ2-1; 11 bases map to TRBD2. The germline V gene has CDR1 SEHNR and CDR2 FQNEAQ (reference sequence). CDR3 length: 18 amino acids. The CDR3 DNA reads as TGTTCCAGCAGCTTAGTAGCGGGAGGGCCAAGGTTCGCCCATGAGCAGTTCTTC. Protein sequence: CSSSLVAGGPRFAHEQFF. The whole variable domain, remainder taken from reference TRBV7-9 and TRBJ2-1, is DTGVSQNPRHKITKRGQNVTFRCDPISEHNRLYWYRQTLGQGPEFLTYFQNEAQLEKSRLLSDRFSAERPKGSFSTLEIQRTEQGDSAMYLCSSSLVAGGPRFAHEQFFGPGTRLTVL.

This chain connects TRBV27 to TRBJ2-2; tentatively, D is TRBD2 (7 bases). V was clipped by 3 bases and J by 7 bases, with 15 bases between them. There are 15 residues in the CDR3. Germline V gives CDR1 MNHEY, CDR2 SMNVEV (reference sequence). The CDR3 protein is CASSFSGGDHGELFF. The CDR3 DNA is TGTGCCAGCAGTTTCTCGGGGGGCGATCACGGGGAGCTGTTTTTT.

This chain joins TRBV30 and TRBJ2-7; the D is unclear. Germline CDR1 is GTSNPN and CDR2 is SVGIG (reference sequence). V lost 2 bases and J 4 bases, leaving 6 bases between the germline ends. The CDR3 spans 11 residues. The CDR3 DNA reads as TGTGCCTGGAGTAGCCTGTACGAGCAGTACTTC. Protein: CAWSSLYEQYF.

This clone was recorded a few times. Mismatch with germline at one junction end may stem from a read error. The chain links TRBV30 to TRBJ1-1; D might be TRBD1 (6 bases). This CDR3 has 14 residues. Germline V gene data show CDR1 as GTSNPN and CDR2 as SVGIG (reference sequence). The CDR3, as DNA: TGTGCCTCGAGTGACAGGCGGTTAAACACTGAAGCTTTCTTT. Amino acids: CASSDRRLNTEAFF.

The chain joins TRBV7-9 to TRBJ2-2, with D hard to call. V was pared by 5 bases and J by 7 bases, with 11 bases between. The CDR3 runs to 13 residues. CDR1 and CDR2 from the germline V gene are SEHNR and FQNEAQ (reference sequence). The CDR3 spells CASSRATGGELFF. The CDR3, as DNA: TGTGCCAGCAGCCGAGCAACCGGCGGGGAGCTGTTTTTT. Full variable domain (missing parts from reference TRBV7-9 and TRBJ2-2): DTGVSQNPRHKITKRGQNVTFRCDPISEHNRLYWYRQTLGQGPEFLTYFQNEAQLEKSRLLSDRFSAERPKGSFSTLEIQRTEQGDSAMYLCASSRATGGELFFGEGSRLTVL.

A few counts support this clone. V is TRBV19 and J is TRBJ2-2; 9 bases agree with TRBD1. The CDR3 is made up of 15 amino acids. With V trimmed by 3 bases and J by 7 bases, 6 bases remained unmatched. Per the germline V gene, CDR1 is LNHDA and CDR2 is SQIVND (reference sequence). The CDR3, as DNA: TGTGCCAGTAGTATCGGACAGGGGACCGGCGGGGAGCTGTTTTTT. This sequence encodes CASSIGQGTGGELFF. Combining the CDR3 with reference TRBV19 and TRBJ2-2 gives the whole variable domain DGGITQSPKYLFRKEGQNVTLSCEQNLNHDAMYWYRQDPGQGLRLIYYSQIVNDFQKGDIAEGYSVSREKKESFPLTVTSAQKNPTAFYLCASSIGQGTGGELFFGEGSRLTVL.

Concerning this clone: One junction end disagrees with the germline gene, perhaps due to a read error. The CDR3 is CSSSPGLGEQYF. The CDR3 DNA reads TGTTCCAGCAGCCCAGGACTGGGGGAGCAGTACTTC. The V gene is TRBV7-9, the J gene TRBJ2-7, with D perhaps matching TRBD2 (5 bases). Germline V gives CDR1 SEHNR, CDR2 FQNEAQ (reference sequence). This CDR3 region has 12 residues.